The 18 T cell receptor beta chains below all came from one sample that was sequenced in a study of T cells in Graves' hyperthyroidism and ophthalmopathy. The TCR beta CDR3 regions underwent amplification using RNA transcripts as the source. HTBI primers were used for first-round RT-PCR of the TCR CDR3. TCRdb re-called the multiplex PCR reads through MiXCR, storing one row per CDR3 protein. The sample shows under 400,000 distinct CDR3 sequences, 11% to 15% of them seen only once. The sequenced material came from blood. These TCRs come from a woman aged 60-70 years with Graves' hyperthyroidism.

Only a few counts were recorded for this clonotype. V usage is TRBV11-3 and J usage is TRBJ2-7; 8 positions agree with TRBD2. This CDR3 region has 16 residues. The V gene's germline CDR1 is SGHNT and CDR2 YENEEA. With V trimmed by 5 bases and J by 5 bases, 14 bases remained unmatched. The DNA of the CDR3 is TGTGCCAGCAGCCGAACGGGGGGGGCGGGAGCCAACGAGCAGTACTTC. Protein product: CASSRTGGAGANEQYF. Complete variable domain (other parts from reference TRBV11-3 and TRBJ2-7): EAGVVQSPRYKIIEKKQPVAFWCNPISGHNTLYWYLQNLGQGPELLIRYENEEAVDDSQLPKDRFSAERLKGVDSTLKIQPAELGDSAVYLCASSRTGGAGANEQYFGPGTRLTVT.

This clonotype was recorded a few times. It may be a read error: a sequence one base away is much more abundant. The rearrangement uses TRBV12-3 or TRBV12-4 and TRBJ2-5; a possible D gene is TRBD2 (7 bases). The germline V and J ends were trimmed by 1 base and 6 bases, with 18 bases remaining between them. The CDR3 runs to 16 residues. The CDR3 region is CASSLVAAGAYKTQYF. In nucleotides, the CDR3 is TGTGCCAGCAGTTTAGTGGCGGCGGGGGCGTACAAGACCCAGTACTTC.

This clonotype was seen many times. The chain is built from TRBV30 and TRBJ1-4; TRBD1 is a possible D gene (5 bases). The CDR3 is made up of 14 amino acids. CDR1 and CDR2 from the germline V gene are GTSNPN and SVGIG (reference sequence). V was pared by 5 bases and J by 6 bases, with 16 bases between. The CDR3 region has the DNA TGTGCCTGGTCCGAGGGGCGTTGGGATGAAAAACTGTTTTTT. Translating gives CAWSEGRWDEKLFF.

V and J are TRBV13 and TRBJ2-7; 8 nucleotides align to TRBD1. CDR3 size: 16 residues. After removal of 5 bases from V and 5 bases from J, the junction contained 14 bases not matched to a gene. CDR1 and CDR2 (germline): PRHDT, FYEKMQ (reference sequence). The CDR3 DNA is TGTGCCAGCAGCCCGACCCCCCGACAGGGGAGCGACGAGCAGTACTTC. As protein: CASSPTPRQGSDEQYF.

CDR3 amino acids: CASSVDLGQAYEQYF. The CDR3 DNA follows: TGTGCCAGCAGCGTAGACTTGGGACAGGCCTACGAGCAGTACTTC. This chain joins TRBV9 and TRBJ2-7; 8 bases agree with TRBD1. The CDR3 length is 15 residues. V shed 0 bases, J shed 2 bases, and the junction held 4 bases outside the gene matches. CDR1 SGDLS and CDR2 YYNGEE come from the germline V gene.

This chain uses TRBV5-1 with TRBJ1-4, with 11 positions matching TRBD1. Germline lookup yields CDR1 SGHRS and CDR2 YFSETQ. V was pared by 1 base and J by 7 bases, with 3 bases of the junction left unmatched. The CDR3 contains 15 residues. The CDR3 sequence is CASSLQGTGGEKLFF. The CDR3 coding sequence is TGCGCCAGCAGCTTGCAGGGGACAGGGGGTGAAAAACTGTTTTTT.

This clonotype has more than one count but fewer than ten. V gene TRBV7-9 combines with J gene TRBJ1-1; 8 nucleotides line up with TRBD1. Germline-derived CDR1 and CDR2 are SEHNR and FQNEAQ (reference sequence). This CDR3 is built from 15 residues. J gave up 4 bases and V 3 bases, and 7 bases lay outside the gene matches. CDR3 DNA: TGTGCCAGCAGCTTCCAGGGGGCGCGGGGCACTGAAGCTTTCTTT. It codes for CASSFQGARGTEAFF.

Many counts were recorded for this clonotype. V usage is TRBV13 and J usage is TRBJ2-5; TRBD2 matches 12 bases. V was clipped by 4 bases and J by 5 bases; unmatched bases: 11. The germline gives CDR1 PRHDT, CDR2 FYEKMQ (reference sequence). CDR3 size: 17 residues. CDR3 protein: CASSYFSSGRALETQYF. The CDR3 DNA reads as TGTGCCAGCAGCTACTTCTCTAGCGGGAGGGCCCTGGAGACCCAGTACTTC. Using reference TRBV13 and TRBJ2-5 for the parts outside the CDR3, the full variable domain is AAGVIQSPRHLIKEKRETATLKCYPIPRHDTVYWYQQGPGQDPQFLISFYEKMQSDKGSIPDRFSAQQFSDYHSELNMSSLELGDSALYFCASSYFSSGRALETQYFGPGTRLLVL.

The chain has TRBV11-3 and TRBJ2-7, with 11 bases that match TRBD2. This CDR3 region has 17 residues. With 1 base clipped from V and 0 bases from J, the junction kept 5 bases outside the gene matches. Looked up from germline, CDR1 is SGHNT and CDR2 is YENEEA. The CDR3 DNA reads as TGTGCCAGCAGCTTAGTGCTAGCGGGGGGAGTCTCCTACGAGCAGTACTTC. Residues: CASSLVLAGGVSYEQYF.

This clonotype was counted between two and nine times. J is TRBJ1-3 and V is TRBV29-1; 8 bases align to TRBD1. The CDR3 runs to 15 residues. The V and J ends lost 0 bases and 0 bases, in that order; junction bases with no gene match: 1. CDR1 is SQVTM and CDR2 is ANQGSEA in the germline V gene. CDR3 coding DNA: TGCAGCGTTGAAGATACAGGGGGCTCTGGAAACACCATATATTTT. The encoded protein is CSVEDTGGSGNTIYF.

This clonotype appeared many times. The rearrangement links TRBV12-5 to TRBJ2-1; TRBD2 might be the D (6 bases). V lost 7 bases and J lost 1, with 23 bases in between. The CDR3 sequence is 18 residues long. The germline CDR1 and CDR2 sequences are LGHNT and FRNRAP. The CDR3 DNA follows: TGTGCTAGTGCTTCGGACGGATTAGCGGTTTCTTCCTACAATGAGCAGTTCTTC. Protein product: CASASDGLAVSSYNEQFF.

The table lists this clonotype with many counts. The chain employs TRBV7-9 and TRBJ2-1; no reliable D call. The CDR3 spans 17 residues. Trimming took 5 bases from V and 3 from J, leaving 20 bases between them. Germline-derived CDR1 and CDR2 are SEHNR and FQNEAQ (reference sequence). The CDR3 region has the DNA TGTGCCAGCAGCCCTACGAACACCAGATTAGACTACAATGAGCAGTTCTTC. Its protein is CASSPTNTRLDYNEQFF. The full variable domain, rest sourced from reference TRBV7-9 and TRBJ2-1, is DTGVSQNPRHKITKRGQNVTFRCDPISEHNRLYWYRQTLGQGPEFLTYFQNEAQLEKSRLLSDRFSAERPKGSFSTLEIQRTEQGDSAMYLCASSPTNTRLDYNEQFFGPGTRLTVL.

This clonotype was counted between two and nine times. The V call is TRBV29-1, the J call TRBJ2-7; 8 nucleotides align to TRBD1. Looked up from germline, CDR1 is SQVTM and CDR2 is ANQGSEA. Trimming took 4 bases from V and 4 from J; bases not matched to a gene: 9. CDR3 length equals 14 residues. CDR3 in amino acids: CSVAGRQGAYEQYF. The CDR3 DNA sequence: TGCAGCGTTGCAGGACGTCAGGGGGCTTACGAGCAGTACTTC.

This clonotype was found many times. The V gene is TRBV27, the J gene TRBJ2-7, with D uncertain. Per germline, CDR1 MNHEY and CDR2 SMNVEV (reference sequence). The CDR3 consists of 13 residues. V dropped 3 bases and J dropped 1 base, with 7 bases sitting between them. CDR3 coding DNA: TGTGCCAGCAGTTTGAGTAGATCCTACGAGCAGTACTTC. Encoded protein: CASSLSRSYEQYF.

A few counts support this clonotype. The chain carries TRBV5-1 and TRBJ2-1; 8 bases are a match to TRBD1. CDR3 length: 15 amino acids. CDR1 and CDR2 from the germline V gene are SGHRS and YFSETQ. V shed 1 base, J shed 7 bases, and the junction held 7 bases outside the gene matches. Written as DNA, the CDR3 is TGCGCCAGCAGCTTGTGGCAGGGGGCTGGAAATGAGCAGTTCTTC. Translated, it gives CASSLWQGAGNEQFF.

This clonotype was seen at least ten times. This chain uses TRBV7-2 with TRBJ2-7; D is possibly TRBD1 or TRBD2 (5 bases each). Germline V gives CDR1 SGHTA, CDR2 FQGNSA. With 1 base removed from V and 3 bases from J, the gap between germline ends came to 13 bases. CDR3 length equals 15 residues. The CDR3 is CASSLVQGPNYEQYF. In DNA form, the CDR3 reads TGTGCCAGCAGCTTAGTGCAGGGACCTAACTACGAGCAGTACTTC.

There are many counts of this clonotype. CDR3 coding DNA: TGCAGTGTGCCCGGGCGGGAGTTTATTGAGCAGTTCTTC. Protein: CSVPGREFIEQFF. The V gene is TRBV20-1, the J gene TRBJ2-1; 7 nucleotides agree with TRBD2. CDR3 length: 13 amino acids. The trim removed 7 bases at V and 9 bases at J, leaving 12 bases unmatched. Per germline, CDR1 DFQATT and CDR2 SNEGSKA (reference sequence).

Ten or more counts support this clonotype. The CDR3 spells CASGSPGNQETQYF. In DNA, the CDR3 is TGTGCTAGTGGTTCACCCGGGAACCAAGAGACCCAGTACTTC. The chain is built from TRBV12-5 and TRBJ2-5; TRBD2 is a possible D gene (5 bases). V lost 4 bases and J lost 0, with 9 bases in between. The CDR3 extends over 14 amino acids. CDR1 LGHNT and CDR2 FRNRAP come from the germline V gene.